These 23 T cell receptor beta chains came from one sample sequenced in a study of early T cells in non-severe SARS-CoV-2 infection. One entry per CDR3 protein, called by TCRdb with MiXCR from the 5' RACE reads. The data hold approximately 84,000 distinct CDR3 sequences, with about 15% observed a single time. Sequences were obtained from whole blood. The receptors here all came from an adult who was a healthcare worker with PCR-confirmed SARS-CoV-2 infection or an uninfected control (not recorded which).

This clonotype was detected a few times. The chain is built from TRBV28 and TRBJ2-3; D remains unclear. Germline-derived CDR1 and CDR2 are MDHEN and SYDVKM. The CDR3 covers 15 residues. V lost 4 bases, J lost 4 bases, and 15 bases lay in between. The CDR3 sequence: CASSSGLRGADTQYF. The CDR3 DNA reads TGTGCCAGCAGTTCCGGGCTCCGTGGGGCAGATACGCAGTATTTT.

The chain links TRBV5-1 to TRBJ1-2; D gene unclear. Trimming cost V 0 bases and J 4 bases, with 7 bases left between them. This CDR3 comprises 13 residues. CDR1 SGHRS and CDR2 YFSETQ come from the germline V gene. The CDR3 is CASSLDSVYGYTF. The CDR3, as DNA: TGCGCCAGCAGCTTGGACAGCGTCTATGGCTACACCTTC.

This clonotype was seen more than once but under ten times. The V call is TRBV18, the J call TRBJ2-3; D gene ambiguous. Germline V gene lookup returns CDR1 KGHSH and CDR2 LQKENI. This CDR3 comprises 14 residues. Trimming left V 5 bases short and J 1 base short, with 10 bases between. This CDR3 is CASSGPTGTDTQYF. The CDR3 DNA reads as TGTGCCAGCTCAGGGCCCACCGGCACAGATACGCAGTATTTT.

This clonotype was counted between two and nine times. V usage is TRBV7-9 and J usage is TRBJ2-1; unclear D gene. This CDR3 is built from 12 residues. The germline V and J ends were trimmed by 3 bases and 10 bases, with 10 bases remaining between them. The germline V gene has CDR1 SEHNR and CDR2 FQNEAQ (reference sequence). For the CDR3, the DNA is TGTGCCAGCAGCTTTCTTGGAGAAGAGCAGTTCTTC. Amino acids: CASSFLGEEQFF.

The chain recombines TRBV28 with TRBJ1-6; possible D gene TRBD1, 6 bases. This CDR3 is 15 amino acids long. V lost 5 bases and J lost 4, with 12 bases in between. From germline, CDR1 is MDHEN and CDR2 SYDVKM. In DNA form, the CDR3 reads TGTGCCAGCAGTCCGACAGGCCAGTATAATTCACCCCTCCACTTT. Protein sequence: CASSPTGQYNSPLHF.

At least ten counts were recorded for this clonotype. V and J are TRBV6-2 or TRBV6-3 and TRBJ1-1; D gene uncertain. The germline V and J ends were trimmed by 6 bases and 8 bases, with 1 base remaining between them. The CDR3 totals 8 residues. Germline loops: CDR1 MNHEY, CDR2 SVGEGT. CDR3 bases: TGTGCCAGCAGAGAAGCTTTCTTT. This sequence encodes CASREAFF.

The gene calls are TRBV12-3 or TRBV12-4 and TRBJ2-5; possible D gene TRBD2, 6 bases. This CDR3 region has 13 residues. Trimming removed 3 bases from V and 5 bases from J, with 10 bases in between. CDR3 amino acids: CASSFAGYETQYF. Here the CDR3 DNA reads TGTGCCAGCAGTTTCGCGGGGTATGAGACCCAGTACTTC.

This clonotype was found a few times. The chain is built from TRBV30 and TRBJ2-1, with 11 bases that match TRBD2. Unmatched junction bases numbered 7, after V lost 6 bases and J lost 6 bases. From germline, CDR1 is GTSNPN and CDR2 SVGIG (reference sequence). The CDR3 consists of 14 residues. In DNA, the CDR3 is TGTGCCTGCCCCCCTAGCGGGAGGATCAATGAGCAGTTCTTC. Translating it yields CACPPSGRINEQFF.

This clonotype was recorded at least ten times. This chain uses TRBV9 with TRBJ2-5, with 10 bases aligning to TRBD1. This CDR3 region has 15 residues. J gave up 5 bases and V 4 bases, and 8 bases lay outside the gene matches. Germline V gene lookup returns CDR1 SGDLS and CDR2 YYNGEE. The CDR3 sequence is CASSRDRGAGETQYF. The CDR3 bases are TGTGCCAGCAGCCGGGACAGGGGCGCCGGGGAGACCCAGTACTTC.

V gene TRBV24-1 combines with J gene TRBJ2-2; TRBD1 matches at 10 bases. With 5 bases clipped from V and 6 bases from J, the junction kept 5 bases outside the gene matches. Germline values: CDR1 KGHDR, CDR2 SFDVKD. The CDR3 has 15 amino acids. The CDR3 DNA reads TGTGCCACCAGTGTCGGGACAGGGGAGGCCGGGGAGCTGTTTTTT. It encodes CATSVGTGEAGELFF.

This clonotype was recorded a few times. The rearrangement links TRBV7-9 to TRBJ1-5, with unresolved D. Germline CDR1 and CDR2: SEHNR and FQNEAQ (reference sequence). Trimming removed 5 bases from V and 2 bases from J, with 7 bases in between. The CDR3 spans 13 residues. The CDR3 sequence: CASSRGGNQPQHF. The DNA for the CDR3 is TGTGCCAGCAGCCGTGGGGGCAATCAGCCCCAGCATTTT.

The chain joins TRBV27 to TRBJ2-1; tentatively, D is TRBD2 (6 bases). Per the germline V gene, CDR1 is MNHEY and CDR2 is SMNVEV (reference sequence). V shed 6 bases and J shed 6 bases, with 18 bases lying between them. The CDR3 has 15 residues. In DNA, the CDR3 is TGTGCCAGCAGATTCCGGGGCCCGGAGGGCAATGAGCAGTTCTTC. It codes for CASRFRGPEGNEQFF.

The rearrangement joins TRBV20-1 to TRBJ1-1, with D possibly being TRBD1 (6 bases). Trimming removed 3 bases from V and 5 bases from J, with 16 bases in between. CDR1 is DFQATT and CDR2 is SNEGSKA in the germline V gene (reference sequence). This CDR3 has 14 amino acids. The CDR3 nucleotides are TGCAGTGCTAGTGTGGGGGGCGCGGGGACTGAAGCTTTCTTT. This sequence encodes CSASVGGAGTEAFF.

This clonotype was seen ten or more times. The V gene is TRBV5-1, the J gene TRBJ2-2; D possibly matches TRBD1 or TRBD2 (5 bases each). Between the trimmed V and J ends, which lost 2 bases and 2 bases, there was a span of 16 bases. There are 17 residues in the CDR3. CDR1 and CDR2 from the germline V gene are SGHRS and YFSETQ. CDR3 amino acids: CASSFETRGRNTGELFF. The CDR3 DNA reads TGCGCCAGCAGCTTTGAAACGAGGGGCCGAAACACCGGGGAGCTGTTTTTT. The full variable domain, its missing parts supplied by reference TRBV5-1 and TRBJ2-2, is KAGVTQTPRYLIKTRGQQVTLSCSPISGHRSVSWYQQTPGQGLQFLFEYFSETQRNKGNFPGRFSGRQFSNSRSEMNVSTLELGDSALYLCASSFETRGRNTGELFFGEGSRLTVL.

This clonotype was found a few times. The V and J genes are TRBV7-2 and TRBJ1-1; D gene uncertain. This CDR3 has 14 residues. Germline CDR1 and CDR2: SGHTA and FQGNSA. Trimming shortened V by 5 bases and J by 5 bases, and 15 bases separated the two germline ends. The DNA for the CDR3 is TGTGCCAGCAGCCATTTAACGCCGGGAACTGAAGCTTTCTTT. As protein: CASSHLTPGTEAFF.

The chain couples TRBV28 to TRBJ2-3; possible D gene TRBD2, 7 bases. The V end lost 5 bases, the J end lost 4 bases, and 19 bases lay between the germline ends. Germline values: CDR1 MDHEN, CDR2 SYDVKM. The CDR3 has 16 amino acids. CDR3 in DNA: TGTGCCAGCAGTCCCCAGGGAGGGGGTGGCTCAGATACGCAGTATTTT. This encodes CASSPQGGGGSDTQYF.

This clonotype has only a few counts. The V call is TRBV29-1, the J call TRBJ2-5, with TRBD1 matching over 7 bases. CDR1 and CDR2 (germline): SQVTM, ANQGSEA. This CDR3 comprises 13 residues. V shed 5 bases and J 2 bases; nucleotides not matched to a gene: 5. The CDR3 spells CSVRQGLQETQYF. CDR3 coding DNA: TGCAGCGTTCGACAGGGCCTACAAGAGACCCAGTACTTC.

This sequence joins TRBV6-5 and TRBJ2-1; perhaps TRBD2 as D (5 bases). The CDR3 has 13 residues. Germline V CDR1 and CDR2: MNHEY, SVGAGI. With 3 bases removed from V and 6 bases from J, the gap between germline ends came to 9 bases. In nucleotides, the CDR3 is TGTGCCAGCAGTTATACTAGTGGCAATGAGCAGTTCTTC. It yields the protein CASSYTSGNEQFF.

This clonotype was found a few times. The V gene is TRBV5-1, the J gene TRBJ2-7; D is unresolved. Germline V gene lookup returns CDR1 SGHRS and CDR2 YFSETQ. The CDR3 has 14 residues. V lost 7 bases, J lost 1 base, and 15 bases lay in between. CDR3 in amino acids: CASGQGPVSYEQYF. The CDR3 DNA follows: TGCGCCAGCGGTCAAGGTCCCGTATCCTACGAGCAGTACTTC.

The CDR3 DNA is TGTGCCAGCAGTTACGTAAACACCATATATTTT. Protein: CASSYVNTIYF. The chain uses TRBV28 and TRBJ1-3; D not resolved. The CDR3 is 11 amino acids. Germline loops: CDR1 MDHEN, CDR2 SYDVKM. Trimming shortened V by 4 bases and J by 6 bases, and 4 bases separated the two germline ends.

CDR3 bases: TGTGCCAGCAGTGCGACTAGCCTCAGCACAGATACGCAGTATTTT. Translating it yields CASSATSLSTDTQYF. The chain links TRBV7-7 to TRBJ2-3; 7 bases agree with TRBD2. The CDR3 runs 15 residues. Trimming at V came to 6 bases and at J to 0 bases, leaving 6 bases not matched to a gene. Germline lookup yields CDR1 SSHAT and CDR2 FNYEAQ (reference sequence). Filled out from reference TRBV7-7 and TRBJ2-3, the complete variable domain reads GAGVSQSPRYKVTKRGQDVTLRCDPISSHATLYWYQQALGQGPEFLTYFNYEAQPDKSGLPSDRFSAERPEGSISTLTIQRTEQRDSAMYRCASSATSLSTDTQYFGPGTRLTVL.

A few counts support this clonotype. This chain connects TRBV6-2 or TRBV6-3 to TRBJ2-7, with no clear D. Trimming stripped 2 bases from V and 7 bases from J, with 12 bases between. This CDR3 has 13 amino acids. Germline V lookup: CDR1 MNHEY, CDR2 SVGEGT. CDR3 amino acids: CASSYSSAGEQYF. Here the CDR3 DNA reads TGTGCCAGCAGTTACAGTTCCGCTGGGGAGCAGTACTTC.

This clonotype was seen ten or more times. The chain employs TRBV7-9 and TRBJ1-4, with D hard to call. CDR3 length equals 17 residues. Trimming pared 0 bases from V and 3 bases from J, leaving 14 bases between. The germline V gene encodes CDR1 SEHNR and CDR2 FQNEAQ (reference sequence). The CDR3 here is CASSLASASLPNEKLFF. The CDR3 DNA sequence: TGTGCCAGCAGCTTAGCGTCAGCGTCCCTTCCTAATGAAAAACTGTTTTTT. The variable domain in full, with the rest retrieved from reference TRBV7-9 and TRBJ1-4, is DTGVSQNPRHKITKRGQNVTFRCDPISEHNRLYWYRQTLGQGPEFLTYFQNEAQLEKSRLLSDRFSAERPKGSFSTLEIQRTEQGDSAMYLCASSLASASLPNEKLFFGSGTQLSVL.